These 25 T cell receptor beta chains share one sample of origin, sequenced in a study of T cell changes during pregnancy in multiple sclerosis (dated by TCRdb to about 2019). Libraries were made using the immunoSEQ multiplex PCR assay. TCRdb obtained this table from immuneACCESS and retained in-frame rearrangements with V and J assigned. These tables miss some clones; where compared with another copy, unresolved V genes account for less than half of the shortfall, and the remainder is unexplained. The sample data list about 40,000 clones, and about 89% of these were observed just once. Roughly 0.5% of the sample belongs to the ten largest clones. The sequences come from CD4+ T cells from peripheral blood mononuclear cells, collected in the first trimester of pregnancy. The receptor source for this set is a female donor with multiple sclerosis, enrolled in a pregnancy study.

J is TRBJ2-7 and V is TRBV30, with D perhaps matching TRBD2 (5 bases). This CDR3 contains 11 residues. Per germline, CDR1 GTSNPN and CDR2 SVGIG (reference sequence). Trimming removed 0 bases from V and 13 bases from J, with 13 bases in between. Written as DNA, the CDR3 is TGTGCCTGGAGTGTACTAGGTTGGCCCTACTTC. Translating it yields CAWSVLGWPYF.

The chain carries TRBV6-5 and TRBJ1-3; 7 nucleotides align to TRBD1. The ends lost 6 bases at V and 4 bases at J; junction bases unmatched: 6. The CDR3 totals 14 residues. The germline CDR1 and CDR2 sequences are MNHEY and SVGAGI. CDR3 in amino acids: CASRGTEGGNTIYF. CDR3 DNA sequence: TGTGCCAGCAGGGGGACAGAAGGGGGAAACACCATATATTTT.

V and J are TRBV5-1 and TRBJ2-2; TRBD1 aligns across 10 bases. The V and J ends lost 4 bases and 5 bases, in that order; junction bases with no gene match: 8. This CDR3 is 16 amino acids long. Germline CDR1 and CDR2: SGHRS and YFSETQ. CDR3 DNA: TGCGCCAGCAGCACCACCGGACAGGGGGGGACCGGGGAGCTGTTTTTT. This translates into CASSTTGQGGTGELFF.

The J gene is TRBJ1-1, the V gene TRBV5-6; 7 bases are a match to TRBD1. The ends lost 2 bases at V and 7 bases at J; junction bases unmatched: 5. Germline CDR1 is SGHDT and CDR2 is YYEEEE. The CDR3 runs 13 residues. The CDR3 DNA sequence: TGTGCCAGCAGCTTCCCAGACAGGGTTGAAGCTTTCTTT. This gives the protein CASSFPDRVEAFF.

This clone appeared once. The chain is built from TRBV19 and TRBJ1-5; D uncertain. Per germline, CDR1 LNHDA and CDR2 SQIVND (reference sequence). CDR3 length: 13 amino acids. V was pared by 6 bases and J by 2 bases, with 8 bases between. The CDR3 coding sequence is TGTGCCAGTAGCCCCGCGGGCAATCAGCCCCAGCATTTT. Residues: CASSPAGNQPQHF.

This chain joins TRBV5-1 and TRBJ2-7; 8 positions match TRBD1. V lost 3 bases and J lost 5; bases outside the gene matches: 10. The CDR3 loop spans 15 amino acids. The germline gives CDR1 SGHRS, CDR2 YFSETQ. In DNA form, the CDR3 reads TGCGCCAGCAGCTCTTGGACAGGGAAGGTGGACGAGCAGTACTTC. This codes for CASSSWTGKVDEQYF.

The J gene is TRBJ1-5, the V gene TRBV6-1, with a weak D call TRBD1 (6 bases). Germline lookup yields CDR1 MNHNS and CDR2 SASEGT. Trimming shortened V by 6 bases and J by 6 bases, and 12 bases separated the two germline ends. This CDR3 contains 13 residues. CDR3 in DNA: TGTGCCAGCAGGTGGCAGGGGCGTCAGCCCCAGCATTTT. Amino acid sequence: CASRWQGRQPQHF.

The V and J genes are TRBV5-1 and TRBJ1-4, with a weak D call TRBD1 (5 bases). The CDR3 has 14 residues. Germline V CDR1 and CDR2: SGHRS, YFSETQ. Trimming pared 4 bases from V and 7 bases from J, leaving 14 bases between. CDR3 in DNA: TGCGCCAGCAGCCCAAGGGGTTTGAGTGAAAAACTGTTTTTT. Amino acids: CASSPRGLSEKLFF.

V usage is TRBV7-9 and J usage is TRBJ1-2; 11 bases map to TRBD1. This CDR3 contains 16 residues. After removal of 3 bases from V and 5 bases from J, the junction contained 8 bases not matched to a gene. The germline V gene has CDR1 SEHNR and CDR2 FQNEAQ (reference sequence). The CDR3 loop reads CASSFHGTGGGYGYTF. For the CDR3, the DNA is TGTGCCAGCAGCTTTCACGGGACAGGGGGAGGGTATGGCTACACCTTC.

The chain joins TRBV30 to TRBJ1-5, with a tentative D call TRBD1 (5 bases). Per germline, CDR1 GTSNPN and CDR2 SVGIG (reference sequence). There are 14 residues in the CDR3. The V and J ends lost 2 bases and 6 bases respectively, with 14 bases between them. Here the CDR3 reads CAWSTTRGGQPQHF. CDR3 coding DNA: TGTGCCTGGAGTACTACGAGGGGAGGTCAGCCCCAGCATTTT.

This chain's CDR3 is CASSYSFRGYYEQYF. The CDR3 nucleotides are TGTGCCAGCAGTTACTCCTTCAGGGGTTACTACGAGCAGTACTTC. The chain links TRBV6-5 to TRBJ2-7; weak D call: TRBD1 (6 bases). Trimming left V 0 bases short and J 3 bases short, with 12 bases between. The CDR3 covers 15 residues. The germline V gene encodes CDR1 MNHEY and CDR2 SVGAGI.

The chain couples TRBV13 to TRBJ2-3; 10 nucleotides align to TRBD2. Germline V gives CDR1 PRHDT, CDR2 FYEKMQ (reference sequence). This CDR3 is built from 20 residues. V was pared by 3 bases and J by 1 base, with 16 bases of the junction left unmatched. CDR3 residues: CASSLNLAGAVVTGTDTQYF. CDR3 DNA: TGTGCCAGCAGCTTGAACCTAGCGGGAGCGGTGGTTACGGGCACAGATACGCAGTATTTT.

The chain uses TRBV4-1 and TRBJ2-5, with TRBD2 matching over 10 bases. The end of the DNA fits TRBJ2-7 better, so the J call may be wrong. The length of the CDR3 is 16 residues. Per the germline V gene, CDR1 is MGHRA and CDR2 is YSYEKL. The CDR3 protein is CASSQEQAGGPHEQYF. The CDR3 DNA follows: TGCGCCAGCAGCCAGGAACAAGCGGGAGGGCCCCACGAGCAGTACTTC.

This chain links TRBV6-4 with TRBJ1-5; D possibly corresponds to TRBD1 (5 bases). CDR1 and CDR2 (germline): MRHNA, SNTAGT. There are 15 residues in the CDR3. V was cut by 6 bases and J by 4 bases, with 16 bases left in between. CDR3 sequence reads: CASSAFVGLNQPQHF. CDR3 in DNA: TGTGCCAGCAGCGCTTTTGTGGGGCTTAATCAGCCCCAGCATTTT.

This clone was recorded a few times. This chain uses TRBV19 with TRBJ1-5; D may be TRBD1 (5 bases). CDR1 and CDR2 from the germline V gene are LNHDA and SQIVND (reference sequence). CDR3 length equals 13 residues. The ends were cut back, 6 bases at V and 4 bases at J, with 10 bases in the middle. The CDR3 DNA reads as TGTGCCAGTAGGAAAAACAGGAATCAGCCCCAGCATTTT. This encodes CASRKNRNQPQHF.

V usage is TRBV18 and J usage is TRBJ2-3; possibly TRBD1 for D (6 bases). CDR3 length equals 16 residues. The germline V and J ends were trimmed by 6 bases and 1 base, with 17 bases remaining between them. CDR1 KGHSH and CDR2 LQKENI come from the germline V gene. The CDR3 DNA is TGTGCCAGCTCCCACCAGTCAGGGGCGGGCACAGATACGCAGTATTTT. The encoded protein is CASSHQSGAGTDTQYF.

This clone was counted a single time. The chain uses TRBV10-2 and TRBJ1-3; no clear D. This CDR3 has 13 residues. V shed 5 bases and J shed 4 bases, with 9 bases lying between them. The germline V gene encodes CDR1 WSHSY and CDR2 SAAADI. The CDR3: CASSKRRGNTIYF. The CDR3 DNA follows: TGCGCCAGCAGTAAGCGTCGGGGAAACACCATATATTTT.

This chain uses TRBV29-1 with TRBJ2-5; D is unclear. The germline gives CDR1 SQVTM, CDR2 ANQGSEA. V lost 0 bases to trimming and J lost 5 bases, with 13 bases between them. CDR3 length: 14 residues. DNA for the CDR3: TGCAGCGTTGAAGATCCCCTCCGCGCCGAGACCCAGTACTTC. This sequence encodes CSVEDPLRAETQYF.

The V gene is TRBV11-3, the J gene TRBJ2-1, with 8 bases fitting TRBD1. Trimming at V came to 1 base and at J to 7 bases, leaving 12 bases not matched to a gene. The CDR3 is 17 amino acids. Germline V gene data show CDR1 as SGHNT and CDR2 as YENEEA. The DNA for the CDR3 is TGTGCCAGCAGCTTAGGTCGCGGGACAGGATTTAAGAATGAGCAGTTCTTC. It encodes CASSLGRGTGFKNEQFF.

V and J are TRBV5-1 and TRBJ2-7; TRBD2 agrees at 8 bases. The germline gives CDR1 SGHRS, CDR2 YFSETQ. V lost 4 bases, J lost 0 bases, and 3 bases stayed unmatched. The CDR3 loop spans 14 amino acids. CDR3 residues: CASSPSGSSYEQYF. CDR3 bases: TGCGCCAGCAGCCCGAGCGGGAGCTCCTACGAGCAGTACTTC.

The V and J genes are TRBV6-5 and TRBJ1-2, with a possible D match to TRBD1 (6 bases). V gave up 0 bases and J gave up 6 bases, with 14 bases separating them. The CDR3 has 15 residues. Germline assignment: CDR1 MNHEY and CDR2 SVGAGI. The CDR3 here is CASSYSAQGGDGYTF. The CDR3 nucleotides are TGTGCCAGCAGTTACTCGGCACAGGGTGGAGATGGCTACACCTTC.

This rearrangement joins TRBV19 to TRBJ1-6, with TRBD1 as a possible D gene (6 bases). The CDR3 is 14 residues long. The V and J ends lost 5 bases and 7 bases respectively, with 12 bases between them. The germline V gene has CDR1 LNHDA and CDR2 SQIVND (reference sequence). This CDR3 reads CASSLQGLNSPLHF. CDR3 sequence (DNA): TGTGCCAGTAGTCTACAGGGTTTAAATTCACCCCTCCACTTT. The variable domain in full, completed from reference TRBV19 and TRBJ1-6, reads DGGITQSPKYLFRKEGQNVTLSCEQNLNHDAMYWYRQDPGQGLRLIYYSQIVNDFQKGDIAEGYSVSREKKESFPLTVTSAQKNPTAFYLCASSLQGLNSPLHFGNGTRLTVT.

The CDR3 DNA follows: TGTGCCAGCAGCTCCGGGACAGGAGAGACCCAGTACTTC. Translation: CASSSGTGETQYF. The V and J genes are TRBV7-2 and TRBJ2-5; the match to TRBD1 covers 8 bases. CDR1 is SGHTA and CDR2 is FQGNSA in the germline V gene. V was pared by 4 bases and J by 4 bases, with 2 bases of the junction left unmatched. The CDR3 is 13 residues long. Variable domain in full (rest from reference TRBV7-2 and TRBJ2-5): GAGVSQSPSNKVTEKGKDVELRCDPISGHTALYWYRQSLGQGLEFLIYFQGNSAPDKSGLPSDRFSAERTGGSVSTLTIQRTQQEDSAVYLCASSSGTGETQYFGPGTRLLVL.

The J gene is TRBJ1-1, the V gene TRBV6-1; D unclear. The CDR3 contains 15 residues. V lost 8 bases and J lost 1, with 17 bases in between. Germline values: CDR1 MNHNS, CDR2 SASEGT. The chain's CDR3 is CASSEDWSTNTEAFF. Written as DNA, the CDR3 is TGTGCCAGCTCAGAAGACTGGAGCACGAACACTGAAGCTTTCTTT.

The V call is TRBV7-2, the J call TRBJ1-4; no clear D. The CDR3 has 13 residues. The germline V gene has CDR1 SGHTA and CDR2 FQGNSA. V lost 5 bases and J 11 bases, leaving 15 bases between the germline ends. The CDR3: CASSPIRSGKLFF. For the CDR3, the DNA is TGTGCCAGCAGCCCAATTCGGTCGGGGAAACTGTTTTTT.